This paragraph covers one T cell receptor beta chain sequence. Its target is unknown. CDR1 and CDR2 (germline): SGHTA, FQGNSA. This CDR3 has 13 residues. V gave up 6 bases and J gave up 3 bases, with 12 bases separating them. From the RT-PCR reads, TCRdb called clonotypes with MiXCR, one entry per CDR3 protein. The profile shows roughly 630,000 distinct CDR3 sequences, 13% to 15% of them singletons. The data originate from a study of response to subunit inactivated influenza vaccine. Study-level results: With each seasonal influenza vaccination, the authors suggested, few new T cells are recruited.

This TCR was sampled from a man aged 50 or older who received an inactivated influenza vaccine. The starting material was PBMCs from blood, obtained 14 days before vaccination. V and J are TRBV7-2 and TRBJ2-7; D uncertain. The DNA for the CDR3 is TGTGCCAGCAGTGAGGACGCCAACTACGAGCAGTACTTC. It specifies CASSEDANYEQYF.